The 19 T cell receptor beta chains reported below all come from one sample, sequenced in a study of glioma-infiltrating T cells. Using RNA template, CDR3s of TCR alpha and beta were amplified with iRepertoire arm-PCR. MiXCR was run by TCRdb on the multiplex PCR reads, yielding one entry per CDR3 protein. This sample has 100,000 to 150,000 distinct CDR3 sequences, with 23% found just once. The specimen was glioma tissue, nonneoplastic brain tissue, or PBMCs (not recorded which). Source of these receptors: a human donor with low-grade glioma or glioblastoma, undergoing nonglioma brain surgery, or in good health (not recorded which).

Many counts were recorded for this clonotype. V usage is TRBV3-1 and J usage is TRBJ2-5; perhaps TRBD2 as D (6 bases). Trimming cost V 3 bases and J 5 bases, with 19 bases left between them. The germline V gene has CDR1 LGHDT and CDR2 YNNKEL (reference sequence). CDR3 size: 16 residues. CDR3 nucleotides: TGTGCCAGCAGCCATTCATCCGTAGGAGGGGAGGAGACCCAGTACTTC. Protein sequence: CASSHSSVGGEETQYF.

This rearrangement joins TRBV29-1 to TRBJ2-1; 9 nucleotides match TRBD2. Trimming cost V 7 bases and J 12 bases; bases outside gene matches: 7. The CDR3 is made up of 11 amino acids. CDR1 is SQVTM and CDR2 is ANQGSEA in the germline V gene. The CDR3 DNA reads TGCAGCGCATATAGCGGGAGATGGCAGTTCTTC. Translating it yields CSAYSGRWQFF.

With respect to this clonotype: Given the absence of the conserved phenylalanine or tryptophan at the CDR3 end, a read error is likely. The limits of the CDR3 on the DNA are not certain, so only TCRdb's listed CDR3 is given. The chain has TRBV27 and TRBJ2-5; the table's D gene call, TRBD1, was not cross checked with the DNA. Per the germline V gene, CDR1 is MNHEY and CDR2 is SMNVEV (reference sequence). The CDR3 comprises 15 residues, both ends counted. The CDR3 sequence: CASSLENRGRETKYS.

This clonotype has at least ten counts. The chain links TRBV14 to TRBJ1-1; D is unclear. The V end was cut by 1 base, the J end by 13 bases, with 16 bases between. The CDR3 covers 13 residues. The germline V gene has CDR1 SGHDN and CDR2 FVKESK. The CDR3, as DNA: TGTGCCAGCAGCCAAGGGCGGGGAACGAGTGGTTTCTTT. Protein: CASSQGRGTSGFF. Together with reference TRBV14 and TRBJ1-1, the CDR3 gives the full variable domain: EAGVTQFPSHSVIEKGQTVTLRCDPISGHDNLYWYRRVMGKEIKFLLHFVKESKQDESGMPNNRFLAERTGGTYSTLKVQPAELEDSGVYFCASSQGRGTSGFFGQGTRLTVV.

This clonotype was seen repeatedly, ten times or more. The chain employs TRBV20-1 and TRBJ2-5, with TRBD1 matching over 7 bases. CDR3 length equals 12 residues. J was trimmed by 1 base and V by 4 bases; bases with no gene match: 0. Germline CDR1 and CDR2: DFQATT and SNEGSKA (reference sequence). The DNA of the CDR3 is TGCAGTGCTACAGGGGGCCAAGAGACCCAGTACTTC. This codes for CSATGGQETQYF.

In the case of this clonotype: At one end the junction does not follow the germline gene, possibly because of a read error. CDR3 in DNA: TGTGCTAGCAGCCCCCAAACCGACAAAAACATTCGGTACTTC. Residues: CASSPQTDKNIRYF. This chain joins TRBV7-2 and TRBJ2-4; D is ambiguous. CDR1 and CDR2 (germline): SGHTA, FQGNSA. This CDR3 is built from 14 residues.

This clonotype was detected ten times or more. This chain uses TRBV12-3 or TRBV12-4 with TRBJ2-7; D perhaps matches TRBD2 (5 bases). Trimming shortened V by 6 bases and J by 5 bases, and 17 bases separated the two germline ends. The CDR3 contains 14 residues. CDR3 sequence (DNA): TGTGCCAGCAGCCTCCCATTTGCGGGTCACGAGCAGTACTTC. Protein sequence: CASSLPFAGHEQYF.

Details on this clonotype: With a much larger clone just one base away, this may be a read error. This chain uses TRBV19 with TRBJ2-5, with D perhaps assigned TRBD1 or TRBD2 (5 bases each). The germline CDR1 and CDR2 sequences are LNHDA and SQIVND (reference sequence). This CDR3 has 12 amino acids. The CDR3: CASRSLGETEYF. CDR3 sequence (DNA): TGTGCCAGTAGGTCCCTGGGGGAGACCGAGTACTTC.

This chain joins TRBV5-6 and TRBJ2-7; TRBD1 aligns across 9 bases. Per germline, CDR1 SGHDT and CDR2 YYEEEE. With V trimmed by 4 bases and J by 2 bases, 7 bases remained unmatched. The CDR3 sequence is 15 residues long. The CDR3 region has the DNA TGTGCCAGCAGCCCGGGACAGGGCTTAACCTACGAGCAGTACTTC. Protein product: CASSPGQGLTYEQYF.

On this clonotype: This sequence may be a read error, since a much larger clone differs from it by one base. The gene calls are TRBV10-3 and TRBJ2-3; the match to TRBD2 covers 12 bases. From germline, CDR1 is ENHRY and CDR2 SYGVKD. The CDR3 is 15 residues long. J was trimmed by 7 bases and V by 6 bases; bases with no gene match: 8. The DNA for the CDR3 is TGTGCCATCAGGATGACTAGCGGGAGTTCAAATACGCAGTATTTT. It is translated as CAIRMTSGSSNTQYF.

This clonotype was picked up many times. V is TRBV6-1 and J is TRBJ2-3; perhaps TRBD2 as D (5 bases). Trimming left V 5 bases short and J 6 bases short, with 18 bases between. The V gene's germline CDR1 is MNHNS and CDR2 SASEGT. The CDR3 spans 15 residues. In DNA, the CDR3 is TGTGCCAGCAGTCCGAGGGTCACGGGATCCGATACGCAGTATTTT. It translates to CASSPRVTGSDTQYF.

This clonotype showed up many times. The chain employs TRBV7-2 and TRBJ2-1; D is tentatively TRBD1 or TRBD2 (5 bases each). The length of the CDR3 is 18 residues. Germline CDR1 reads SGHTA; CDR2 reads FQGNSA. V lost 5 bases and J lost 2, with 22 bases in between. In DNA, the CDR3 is TGTGCCAGCAGCCCAAGTGCTCTTGGGGGAGTGGCCTACAATGAGCAGTTCTTC. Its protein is CASSPSALGGVAYNEQFF.

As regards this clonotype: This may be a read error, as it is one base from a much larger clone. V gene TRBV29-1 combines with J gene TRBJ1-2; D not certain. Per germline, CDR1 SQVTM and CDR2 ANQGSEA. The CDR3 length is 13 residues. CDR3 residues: CSVEDLRVGGYAF. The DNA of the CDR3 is TGCAGCGTTGAAGATCTTCGGGTGGGTGGCTACGCCTTC.

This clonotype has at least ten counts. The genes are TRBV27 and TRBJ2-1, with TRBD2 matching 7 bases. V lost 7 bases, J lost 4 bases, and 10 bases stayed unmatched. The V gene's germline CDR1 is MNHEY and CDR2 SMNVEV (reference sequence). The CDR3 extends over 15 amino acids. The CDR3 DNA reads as TGTGCCAGCAAAATGGGGAGGGTGAGGTACAATGAGCAGTTCTTC. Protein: CASKMGRVRYNEQFF.

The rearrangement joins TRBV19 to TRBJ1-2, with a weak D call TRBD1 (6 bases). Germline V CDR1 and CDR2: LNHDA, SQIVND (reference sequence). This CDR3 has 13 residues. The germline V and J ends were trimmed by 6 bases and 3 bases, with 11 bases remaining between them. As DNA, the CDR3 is TGTGCCAGTAGAAGACAGGAAGACTATGGCTACACCTTC. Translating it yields CASRRQEDYGYTF. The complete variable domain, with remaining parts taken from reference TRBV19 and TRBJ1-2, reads DGGITQSPKYLFRKEGQNVTLSCEQNLNHDAMYWYRQDPGQGLRLIYYSQIVNDFQKGDIAEGYSVSREKKESFPLTVTSAQKNPTAFYLCASRRQEDYGYTFGSGTRLTVV.

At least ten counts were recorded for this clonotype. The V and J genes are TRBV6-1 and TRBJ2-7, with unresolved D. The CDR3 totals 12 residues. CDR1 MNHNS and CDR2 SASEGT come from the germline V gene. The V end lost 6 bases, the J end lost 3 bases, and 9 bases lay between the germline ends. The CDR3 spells CASSETFYEQYF. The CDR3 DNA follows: TGTGCCAGCAGCGAAACATTCTACGAGCAGTACTTC.

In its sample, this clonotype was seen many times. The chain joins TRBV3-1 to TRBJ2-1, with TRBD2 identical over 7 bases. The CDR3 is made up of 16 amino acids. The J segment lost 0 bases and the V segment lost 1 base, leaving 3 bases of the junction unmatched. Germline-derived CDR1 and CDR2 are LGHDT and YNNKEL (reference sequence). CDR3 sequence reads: CASSQGTSFSYNEQFF. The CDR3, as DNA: TGTGCCAGCAGCCAAGGGACTAGTTTCTCCTACAATGAGCAGTTCTTC.

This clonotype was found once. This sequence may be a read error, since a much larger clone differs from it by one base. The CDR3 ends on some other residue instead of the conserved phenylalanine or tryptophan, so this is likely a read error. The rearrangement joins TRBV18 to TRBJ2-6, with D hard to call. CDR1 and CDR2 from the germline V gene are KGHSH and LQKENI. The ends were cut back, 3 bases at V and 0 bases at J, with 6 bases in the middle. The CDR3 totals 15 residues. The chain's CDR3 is CASSPVDSGANVLTL. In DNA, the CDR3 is TGTGCCAGCTCACCGGTAGACTCTGGGGCCAACGTCCTGACTCTC.

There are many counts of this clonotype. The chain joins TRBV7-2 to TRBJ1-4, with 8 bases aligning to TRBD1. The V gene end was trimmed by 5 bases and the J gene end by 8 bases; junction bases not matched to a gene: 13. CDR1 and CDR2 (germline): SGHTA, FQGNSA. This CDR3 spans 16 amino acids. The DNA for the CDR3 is TGTGCCAGCAGCCCACATAGGCAGGGGGCGATAGAAAAACTGTTTTTT. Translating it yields CASSPHRQGAIEKLFF.